This T cell receptor (beta chain) stems from a study of cytomegalovirus exposure and HLA in healthy donors. On the study more broadly: Unique TCRs numbering approximately 80 million, obtained from HLA-typed donors, made up an early data release. Study-wide results and limits: Apart from CMV serostatus, no immune exposure information was available.

Whereas donors were nominally healthy upon sampling, unrecorded immune exposures were probable. It was with 60 Vbeta and 13 Jbeta primers that the PCR ran. The method was immunoSEQ multiplex PCR; TCRdb's version includes in-frame clones alone and lacks a portion of them. Its table records over 40,000 clones. Deletions cut 3 bases from V and 3 bases from J, with 9 bases between. Germline V gene sequence: CDR1 KGHSH, CDR2 LQKENI. The CDR3 length is 13 residues. In regard to this clone: Antigen unknown.

The sequence was obtained from a woman between 35 and 50 years old in good health and CMV-seronegative. The chain is built from TRBV18 and TRBJ2-7; possibly TRBD1 for D (5 bases). Input material: PBMCs. Here the CDR3 DNA reads TGTGCCAGCTCACCGACAGCAAACTACGAGCAGTACTTC. Amino acids: CASSPTANYEQYF.